The rows below give T cell receptor beta chains drawn from one sample of a study of brain T cells in children with intractable seizures. Clones were sequenced by immunoSEQ multiplex PCR, and TCRdb holds only the in-frame ones, with some missing. Of 300,000 to 400,000 clones listed, over 85% were seen once; the top ten hold roughly 5.8%. Sequencing was performed on peripheral blood, taken roughly 5 months after surgery. These receptors came from a boy in the first two years of life with tuberous sclerosis and intractable seizures. Both conserved end residues are part of each CDR3. Each record gives: J gene, V gene, CDR3 protein.

>TRBJ1-2|TRBV7-8
CASSQQEINYGYTF
>TRBJ1-2|TRBV9
CASSGLVGGSNYGYTF
>TRBJ1-1|TRBV10-1
CASSESQNTEAFF
>TRBJ2-3|TRBV3-1/TRBV3-2
CASSQDAGGLSTDTQYF
>TRBJ2-5|TRBV19
CASTRDRRETQYF
>TRBJ1-2|TRBV3-1/TRBV3-2
CASELKGGGYTF
>TRBJ2-3|TRBV9
CASSVWHATDTQYF
>TRBJ2-7|TRBV5-6
CASSGGAGYEQYF
>TRBJ1-1|TRBV6-5
CASSPPGAAEAFF
>TRBJ2-7|TRBV24-1
CATSDNQGRGTSGRPYEQYF
>TRBJ2-6|TRBV5-1
CASSTPRGGLIPSGANVLTF
>TRBJ1-6|TRBV27
CASSWDTNYNSPLHF
>TRBJ2-7|TRBV7-9
CASSLARDYEQYF
>TRBJ1-2|TRBV19
CATHLGAGPNYGYTF
>TRBJ2-1|TRBV20-1
CSASGGSYNEQFF
>TRBJ1-1|TRBV30
CAWRGQGMNTEAFF
>TRBJ2-2|TRBV14
CASSQKTTEVGELFF